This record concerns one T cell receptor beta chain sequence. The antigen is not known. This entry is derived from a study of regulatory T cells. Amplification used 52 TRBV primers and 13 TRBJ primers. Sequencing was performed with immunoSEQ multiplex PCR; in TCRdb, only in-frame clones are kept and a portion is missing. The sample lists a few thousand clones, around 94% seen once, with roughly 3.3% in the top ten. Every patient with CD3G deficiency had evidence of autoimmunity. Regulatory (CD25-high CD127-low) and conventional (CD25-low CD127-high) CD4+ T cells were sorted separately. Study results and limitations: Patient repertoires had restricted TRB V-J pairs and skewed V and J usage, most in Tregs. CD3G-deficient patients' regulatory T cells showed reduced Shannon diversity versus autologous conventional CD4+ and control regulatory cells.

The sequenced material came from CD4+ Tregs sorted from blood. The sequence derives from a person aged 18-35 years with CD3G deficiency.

CDR3 DNA sequence: TGTGCCAGCTCACCGGGTTATAGCGGGAGAGTTTTAGTACTGGTCACAGATACGCAGTATTTT. Translation: CASSPGYSGRVLVLVTDTQYF. This chain connects TRBV18 to TRBJ2-3, with 9 bases matching TRBD2. Germline-derived CDR1 and CDR2 are KGHSH and LQKENI. The CDR3 totals 21 residues. The V and J ends lost 3 bases and 2 bases, in that order; junction bases with no gene match: 21.